Sequencing of this TCR beta chain was carried out in a study of CD8+ T cells in alopecia areata. In regard to this clone: The sample contains more than one DNA sequence encoding this CDR3.

V lost 6 bases to trimming and J lost 4 bases, with 7 bases between them. Germline V gene lookup returns CDR1 DFQATT and CDR2 SNEGSKA (reference sequence). The CDR3 extends over 11 amino acids. Following extraction, RNA underwent reverse transcription to cDNA, which served as the sequencing template. The data were produced by immunoSEQ multiplex PCR, yet TCRdb's version contains in-frame clones alone and is incomplete. The sample yields approximately 220,000 clones, more than 30% seen once. As to treatment: oral pan-JAK inhibitor, 5-10 mg twice daily. From PBMCs, CD4+ and CD8+ T cells were sorted. The source material was CD4+ T cells sorted from blood, sampled around week 31, from a patient treated with tofacitinib. This sequence was found in a human donor with alopecia areata. V gene TRBV20-1 combines with J gene TRBJ2-1; D unclear. CDR3 nucleotide sequence: TGCAGTGCCAGAACTTACAATGAGCAGTTCTTC. It encodes CSARTYNEQFF.